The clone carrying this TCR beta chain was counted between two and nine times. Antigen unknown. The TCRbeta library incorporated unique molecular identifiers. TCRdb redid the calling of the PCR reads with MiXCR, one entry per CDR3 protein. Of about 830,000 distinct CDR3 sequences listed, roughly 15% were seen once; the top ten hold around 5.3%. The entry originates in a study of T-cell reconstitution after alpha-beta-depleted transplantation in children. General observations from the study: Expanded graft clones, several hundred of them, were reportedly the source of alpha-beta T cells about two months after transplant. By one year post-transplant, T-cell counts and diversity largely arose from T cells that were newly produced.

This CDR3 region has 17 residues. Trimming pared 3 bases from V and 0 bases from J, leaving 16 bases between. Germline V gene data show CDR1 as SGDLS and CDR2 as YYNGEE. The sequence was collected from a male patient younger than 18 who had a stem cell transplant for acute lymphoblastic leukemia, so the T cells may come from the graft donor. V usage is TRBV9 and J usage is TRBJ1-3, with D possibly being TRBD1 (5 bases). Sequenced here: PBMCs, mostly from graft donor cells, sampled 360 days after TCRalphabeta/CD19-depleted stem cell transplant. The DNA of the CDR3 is TGTGCCAGCAGCGGCCCCAGGGATTGGGGCTCTGGAAACACCATATATTTT. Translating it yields CASSGPRDWGSGNTIYF.